This T cell receptor (beta chain) was profiled in a study of cytomegalovirus exposure and HLA in healthy donors. In the study overall: From HLA-typed donors, an early data release held tens of millions of unique TCRs. Study observations and caveats: Prior analysis indicated that the majority of TCR beta V segments exhibited productivity approximately 90% or approximately 30% of the time. Presence/absence analyses took donor sequencing depth as roughly uniform.

The V gene end was trimmed by 5 bases and the J gene end by 1 base; junction bases not matched to a gene: 1. Per the germline V gene, CDR1 is SGHAT and CDR2 is FQNNGV. The CDR3 extends over 13 amino acids. PCR involved 60 Vbeta and 13 Jbeta primers. Libraries were prepared by immunoSEQ multiplex PCR; TCRdb keeps only in-frame clonotypes and omits some of them. The sample is made up of about 52,000 clones, and the top ten hold more than 9% of it. The study sampled nominally healthy donors, though unrecorded immune exposures were likely. With regard to this clone: Its matching antigen is unknown.

The chain combines TRBV11-2 with TRBJ1-1; 7 nucleotides agree with TRBD1. This TCR was sampled from a woman aged 60 to 75 in good health and CMV-seropositive. Source material: PBMCs. The CDR3 protein is CASSRDRNTEAFF. The CDR3 nucleotides are TGTGCCAGCAGCAGGGACAGGAACACTGAAGCTTTCTTT.